The present entry profiles one T cell receptor (beta chain) with its context. This entry belongs to a study of blood T cell repertoires in COVID-19. Study-wide context: The cDNA or gDNA used as material had been derived from T cells, B-cell-depleted T cells, or PBMCs.

CDR3 length: 13 residues. Germline CDR1 is MNHEY and CDR2 is SVGAGI. Losses at the gene ends were 6 bases for V and 3 bases for J; bases not matched to a gene: 4. Original processing methods: Nucleated cell number was recorded as an estimate derived from reference gene primer amplification. The assay was immunoSEQ multiplex PCR, and TCRdb's table has in-frame clones only and misses some. The V and J calls and the clone size are those of that table, but D and trimming were determined from the DNA. The sample yields about 45,000 clones, about nine tenths seen once. The sequence was obtained from a human donor in a cohort sampled during active COVID-19. The source material was peripheral blood. This chain links TRBV6-5 with TRBJ1-2, with TRBD1 matching over 7 bases. The CDR3 loop is CASSPGGDYGYTF. CDR3 DNA sequence: TGTGCCAGCAGCCCAGGGGGAGACTATGGCTACACCTTC.